The present entry profiles one T cell receptor (beta chain) with its context. As yet, its antigen is unknown. This sample was taken from a study of cytomegalovirus exposure and HLA in healthy donors. Study findings and constraints: The study listed around 150 cytomegalovirus-associated TCR beta chains.

The CDR3 has 15 residues. The germline V gene has CDR1 SGHAT and CDR2 FQNNGV. V was trimmed by 5 bases and J by 6 bases, leaving 20 bases between them. Libraries were prepared by immunoSEQ multiplex PCR; TCRdb keeps only in-frame clonotypes and omits some of them. The profile covers around 180,000 clones, with roughly 82% appearing a single time and over 1.1% taken by the ten largest. V is TRBV11-2 and J is TRBJ2-7, with D possibly TRBD1 on 6 matching bases. Sequencing was done on a sample of PBMCs. The TCR was taken from a woman aged 18-30 years in good health and CMV-seronegative. CDR3 in amino acids: CASSPSGVGHGEQYF. CDR3 in DNA: TGTGCCAGCAGCCCCTCCGGGGTGGGACACGGCGAGCAGTACTTC.